The rows below give T cell receptor beta chains drawn from one sample of a study of blood T cell repertoires in COVID-19. Produced via immunoSEQ multiplex PCR; TCRdb's table is partial and in-frame only. Here the sample spans roughly 250,000 clones, approximately 84% being singletons. What was sequenced was PBMCs or T cells enriched from blood (not recorded which). These receptors originate from a woman aged 40-49 years with acute COVID-19. The CDR3 runs from the conserved cysteine through the conserved F or W. The D gene is left open where the match is weak. Size is omitted from some rows. Given values are once, few, many or a class for expanded clones.

d_call: TRBD2; v_call: TRBV7-3; clone_size: -; j_call: TRBJ2-3; cdr3_aa: CASSILAGVADTQYF; cdr3_nt: TGTGCCAGCAGCATACTAGCGGGAGTTGCAGATACGCAGTATTTT
d_call: TRBD1; v_call: TRBV10-3; clone_size: -; j_call: TRBJ2-7; cdr3_aa: CAISETGQGIYEQYF; cdr3_nt: TGTGCCATCAGTGAAACGGGACAGGGGATTTACGAGCAGTACTTC
d_call: -; v_call: TRBV3-1/TRBV3-2; clone_size: once; j_call: TRBJ1-3; cdr3_aa: CASSQGMASGNTIYF; cdr3_nt: TGTGCCAGCAGCCAAGGTATGGCCTCTGGAAACACCATATATTTT
d_call: TRBD1; v_call: TRBV6-6; clone_size: -; j_call: TRBJ1-2; cdr3_aa: CASSPGQGTLYYYGYTF; cdr3_nt: TGTGCCAGCAGTCCGGGACAGGGGACACTATATTACTATGGCTACACCTTC
d_call: TRBD1; v_call: TRBV12-3/TRBV12-4; clone_size: -; j_call: TRBJ1-6; cdr3_aa: CASRGQGNSPLHF; cdr3_nt: TGTGCCAGCAGGGGACAGGGAAACTCACCCCTCCACTTT
d_call: -; v_call: TRBV6-1; clone_size: once; j_call: TRBJ1-2; cdr3_aa: CASSDQGYGYTF; cdr3_nt: TGTGCCAGCAGTGACCAGGGTTACGGCTACACCTTC
d_call: TRBD1; v_call: TRBV24-1; clone_size: -; j_call: TRBJ2-1; cdr3_aa: CATSGRDRNNNEQFF; cdr3_nt: TGTGCCACCAGTGGTAGGGACAGGAACAACAATGAGCAGTTCTTC
d_call: TRBD2; v_call: TRBV30; clone_size: -; j_call: TRBJ2-3; cdr3_aa: CAGASGSTDTQYF; cdr3_nt: TGTGCCGGTGCTAGCGGGAGCACAGATACGCAGTATTTT
d_call: -; v_call: TRBV21-1; clone_size: -; j_call: TRBJ2-1; cdr3_aa: CASSMLAGVSNEQFF; cdr3_nt: TGTGCCAGCAGTATGCTAGCGGGAGTTAGCAATGAGCAGTTCTTC
d_call: -; v_call: TRBV7-3; clone_size: -; j_call: TRBJ2-7; cdr3_aa: CASKTVPGAYEQYF; cdr3_nt: TGTGCCAGCAAGACTGTGCCAGGGGCCTACGAGCAGTACTTC
d_call: TRBD1; v_call: TRBV20-1; clone_size: -; j_call: TRBJ2-7; cdr3_aa: CSASDRDRDPYEQYF; cdr3_nt: TGCAGTGCTAGTGATCGGGACAGGGACCCTTACGAGCAGTACTTC
d_call: -; v_call: TRBV7-6; clone_size: -; j_call: TRBJ1-1; cdr3_aa: CASSSGGNTEAFF; cdr3_nt: TGTGCCAGCAGCTCGGGGGGGAACACTGAAGCTTTCTTT
d_call: -; v_call: TRBV21-1; clone_size: -; j_call: TRBJ2-7; cdr3_aa: CAREARAALEQYF; cdr3_nt: TGTGCCAGGGAGGCACGAGCGGCCCTCGAGCAGTACTTC
d_call: TRBD1; v_call: TRBV27; clone_size: few; j_call: TRBJ2-5; cdr3_aa: CASSSLGQGVGETQYF; cdr3_nt: TGTGCCAGCAGTTCCCTGGGACAGGGGGTAGGAGAGACCCAGTACTTC
d_call: -; v_call: TRBV7-9; clone_size: few; j_call: TRBJ2-5; cdr3_aa: CASSPRPGLPQETQYF; cdr3_nt: TGTGCCAGCAGCCCTCGTCCGGGACTCCCACAAGAGACCCAGTACTTC
d_call: -; v_call: TRBV5-6; clone_size: -; j_call: TRBJ2-5; cdr3_aa: CASRLQGQGGDGQYF; cdr3_nt: TGTGCCAGCAGACTCCAAGGACAGGGAGGGGATGGCCAGTACTTC
d_call: -; v_call: TRBV30; clone_size: -; j_call: TRBJ1-5; cdr3_aa: CAWSDSSNQPQHF; cdr3_nt: TGTGCCTGGAGTGACAGCAGCAATCAGCCCCAGCATTTT
d_call: TRBD2; v_call: TRBV28; clone_size: -; j_call: TRBJ2-1; cdr3_aa: CASLAGVSYNEQFF; cdr3_nt: TGTGCCAGCCTAGCGGGGGTCTCCTACAATGAGCAGTTCTTC
d_call: -; v_call: TRBV5-6; clone_size: -; j_call: TRBJ2-1; cdr3_aa: CASSLDSYNEQFF; cdr3_nt: TGTGCCAGCAGCTTGGACAGCTACAATGAGCAGTTCTTC
d_call: -; v_call: TRBV5-5; clone_size: -; j_call: TRBJ2-7; cdr3_aa: CASSLLFSRSYEQYF; cdr3_nt: TGTGCCAGCAGCTTACTTTTTAGCCGATCCTACGAGCAGTACTTC
d_call: TRBD1; v_call: TRBV7-6; clone_size: -; j_call: TRBJ2-1; cdr3_aa: CASSLVGQGASLNEQFF; cdr3_nt: TGTGCCAGCAGCTTAGTGGGACAGGGGGCTTCCCTCAATGAGCAGTTCTTC
d_call: -; v_call: TRBV19; clone_size: -; j_call: TRBJ1-5; cdr3_aa: CASSTTGLNQPQHF; cdr3_nt: TGTGCCAGTAGTACGACAGGCCTCAATCAGCCCCAGCATTTT
d_call: -; v_call: TRBV5-6; clone_size: -; j_call: TRBJ1-1; cdr3_aa: CASSLVQVSDTEAFF; cdr3_nt: TGTGCCAGCAGCTTAGTACAAGTCAGCGACACTGAAGCTTTCTTT
d_call: TRBD2; v_call: TRBV19; clone_size: -; j_call: TRBJ2-7; cdr3_aa: CASSRLAGTAYEQYF; cdr3_nt: TGTGCCAGTAGTAGACTAGCGGGAACTGCCTACGAGCAGTACTTC
d_call: -; v_call: TRBV25-1; clone_size: few; j_call: TRBJ2-7; cdr3_aa: CASSDIYYEQYF; cdr3_nt: TGTGCCAGCAGTGACATCTACTACGAGCAGTACTTC
d_call: -; v_call: TRBV19; clone_size: -; j_call: TRBJ1-2; cdr3_aa: CASSMENGYTF; cdr3_nt: TGTGCCAGTAGTATGGAGAATGGCTACACCTTC
d_call: -; v_call: TRBV18; clone_size: -; j_call: TRBJ1-1; cdr3_aa: CASSTRTLTATIDTEAFF; cdr3_nt: TGTGCCAGCTCTACACGAACCCTAACAGCTACGATTGACACTGAAGCTTTCTTT
d_call: TRBD2; v_call: TRBV2; clone_size: -; j_call: TRBJ2-1; cdr3_aa: CARTRASGSFNEQFF; cdr3_nt: TGTGCCCGAACTAGGGCTAGCGGGAGTTTTAATGAGCAGTTCTTC
d_call: -; v_call: TRBV30; clone_size: -; j_call: TRBJ2-7; cdr3_aa: CAWSAVEQYF; cdr3_nt: TGTGCCTGGAGTGCGGTCGAGCAGTACTTC
d_call: TRBD1; v_call: TRBV5-8; clone_size: -; j_call: TRBJ2-1; cdr3_aa: CASSSGTGQFF; cdr3_nt: TGTGCCAGCAGCTCCGGGACAGGGCAGTTCTTC
d_call: -; v_call: TRBV5-1; clone_size: -; j_call: TRBJ1-1; cdr3_aa: CASRPGATRNTEAFF; cdr3_nt: TGCGCCAGCAGACCAGGTGCGACAAGGAACACTGAAGCTTTCTTT
d_call: TRBD2; v_call: TRBV5-1; clone_size: -; j_call: TRBJ2-7; cdr3_aa: CASSSGLAGLSSYEQYF; cdr3_nt: TGCGCCAGCAGCTCGGGACTAGCGGGATTAAGCTCCTACGAGCAGTACTTC
d_call: TRBD2; v_call: TRBV27; clone_size: -; j_call: TRBJ2-1; cdr3_aa: CASVKREGDNEQFF; cdr3_nt: TGTGCCAGCGTCAAGCGGGAGGGGGACAATGAGCAGTTCTTC
d_call: -; v_call: TRBV11-2; clone_size: -; j_call: TRBJ1-3; cdr3_aa: CASSPDSLENTIYF; cdr3_nt: TGTGCCAGCAGCCCGGACAGCTTGGAAAACACCATATATTTT
d_call: TRBD2; v_call: TRBV2; clone_size: -; j_call: TRBJ2-2; cdr3_aa: CATGGREGLGGELFF; cdr3_nt: TGTGCCACCGGAGGGCGGGAGGGCCTCGGCGGGGAGCTGTTTTTT
d_call: -; v_call: TRBV5-1; clone_size: -; j_call: TRBJ2-1; cdr3_aa: CASSLGAYNEQFF; cdr3_nt: TGCGCCAGCAGCTTGGGAGCCTACAATGAGCAGTTCTTC
d_call: -; v_call: TRBV6-1; clone_size: -; j_call: TRBJ2-1; cdr3_aa: CASSDVGREQFF; cdr3_nt: TGTGCCAGCAGTGATGTGGGCCGTGAGCAGTTCTTC
d_call: TRBD1; v_call: TRBV5-6; clone_size: -; j_call: TRBJ1-2; cdr3_aa: CASSLVGTGGGYTF; cdr3_nt: TGTGCCAGCAGCTTGGTTGGGACAGGGGGCGGCTACACCTTC
d_call: -; v_call: TRBV7-2; clone_size: -; j_call: TRBJ1-5; cdr3_aa: CASSLRLPQGQPQHF; cdr3_nt: TGTGCCAGCAGCTTAAGGCTCCCCCAGGGCCAGCCCCAGCATTTT
d_call: -; v_call: TRBV14; clone_size: -; j_call: TRBJ1-6; cdr3_aa: CASSRSLKGNSPLHF; cdr3_nt: TGTGCCAGCAGCCGTAGTTTGAAGGGGAATTCACCCCTCCACTTT
d_call: TRBD1; v_call: TRBV5-6; clone_size: -; j_call: TRBJ1-4; cdr3_aa: CASSIRDRGRINEKLFF; cdr3_nt: TGTGCCAGCAGCATAAGGGACAGGGGGCGGATTAATGAAAAACTGTTTTTT
d_call: TRBD1; v_call: TRBV6-2/TRBV6-3; clone_size: -; j_call: TRBJ2-7; cdr3_aa: CASSYRDSLGASYEQYF; cdr3_nt: TGTGCCAGCAGTTACCGGGACAGTTTGGGGGCATCCTACGAGCAGTACTTC
d_call: -; v_call: TRBV11-2; clone_size: few; j_call: TRBJ1-3; cdr3_aa: CASSLRGIFGNTIYF; cdr3_nt: TGTGCCAGCAGCTTAAGAGGAATCTTCGGAAACACCATATATTTT
d_call: -; v_call: TRBV5-1; clone_size: -; j_call: TRBJ2-5; cdr3_aa: CASSLDFSDRETQYF; cdr3_nt: TGCGCCAGCAGCTTGGATTTTAGCGATAGAGAGACCCAGTACTTC
d_call: -; v_call: TRBV10-1; clone_size: few; j_call: TRBJ2-5; cdr3_aa: CASSDSGIETQYF; cdr3_nt: TGCGCCAGCAGTGATTCCGGGATTGAGACCCAGTACTTC
d_call: TRBD2; v_call: TRBV29-1; clone_size: -; j_call: TRBJ2-2; cdr3_aa: CSVQGLAGVKGSDGELFF; cdr3_nt: TGCAGCGTTCAGGGGCTAGCGGGAGTGAAGGGTTCGGACGGGGAGCTGTTTTTT
d_call: -; v_call: TRBV5-1; clone_size: -; j_call: TRBJ2-1; cdr3_aa: CASSLAGDEQFF; cdr3_nt: TGCGCCAGCAGCTTGGCCGGTGATGAGCAGTTCTTC
d_call: TRBD2; v_call: TRBV14; clone_size: -; j_call: TRBJ2-7; cdr3_aa: CASSQAPGLALHEQYF; cdr3_nt: TGTGCCAGCAGCCAAGCTCCGGGACTAGCCCTCCACGAGCAGTACTTC